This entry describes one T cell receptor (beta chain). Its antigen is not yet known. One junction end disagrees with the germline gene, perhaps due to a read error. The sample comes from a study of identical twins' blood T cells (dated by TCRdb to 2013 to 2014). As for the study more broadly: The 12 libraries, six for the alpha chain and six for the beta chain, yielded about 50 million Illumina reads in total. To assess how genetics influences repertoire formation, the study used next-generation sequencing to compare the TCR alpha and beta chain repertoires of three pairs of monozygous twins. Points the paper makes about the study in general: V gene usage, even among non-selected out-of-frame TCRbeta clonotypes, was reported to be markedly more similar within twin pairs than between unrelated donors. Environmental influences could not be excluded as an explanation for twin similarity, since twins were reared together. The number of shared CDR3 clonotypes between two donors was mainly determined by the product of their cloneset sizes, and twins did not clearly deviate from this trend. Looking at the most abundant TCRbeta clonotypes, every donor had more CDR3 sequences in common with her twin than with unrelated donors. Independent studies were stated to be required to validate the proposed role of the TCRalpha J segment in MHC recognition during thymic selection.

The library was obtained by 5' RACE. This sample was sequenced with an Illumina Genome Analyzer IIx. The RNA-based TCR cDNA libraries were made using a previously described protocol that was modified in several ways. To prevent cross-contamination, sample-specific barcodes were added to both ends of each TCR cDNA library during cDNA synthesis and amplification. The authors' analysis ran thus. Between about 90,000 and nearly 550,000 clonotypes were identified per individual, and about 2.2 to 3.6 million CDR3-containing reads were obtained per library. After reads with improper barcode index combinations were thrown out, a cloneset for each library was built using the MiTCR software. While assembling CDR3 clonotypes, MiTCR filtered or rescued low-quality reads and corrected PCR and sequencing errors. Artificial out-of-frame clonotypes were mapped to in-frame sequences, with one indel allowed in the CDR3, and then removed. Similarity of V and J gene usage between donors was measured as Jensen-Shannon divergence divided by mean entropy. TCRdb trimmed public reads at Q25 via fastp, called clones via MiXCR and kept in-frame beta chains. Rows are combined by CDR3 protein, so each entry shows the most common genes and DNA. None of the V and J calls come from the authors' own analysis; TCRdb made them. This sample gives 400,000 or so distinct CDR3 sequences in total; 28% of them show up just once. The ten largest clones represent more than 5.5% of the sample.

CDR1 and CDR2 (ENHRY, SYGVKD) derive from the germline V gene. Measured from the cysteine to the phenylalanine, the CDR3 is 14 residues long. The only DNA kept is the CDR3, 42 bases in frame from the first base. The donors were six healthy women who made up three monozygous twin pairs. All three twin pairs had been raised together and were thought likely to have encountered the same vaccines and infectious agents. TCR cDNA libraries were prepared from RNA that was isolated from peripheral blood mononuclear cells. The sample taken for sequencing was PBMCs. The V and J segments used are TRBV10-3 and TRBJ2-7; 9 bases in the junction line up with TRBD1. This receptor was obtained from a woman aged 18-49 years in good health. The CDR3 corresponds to CAISESDRGYEQCF. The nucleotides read TGTGCCATCAGTGAATCGGACAGGGGCTACGAGCAGTGCTTC.